The 4 T cell receptor beta chains below were found in one sample sequenced in a study of blood T cell repertoires in COVID-19. Method: immunoSEQ multiplex PCR; TCRdb's copy keeps in-frame clones and lacks some. The sample carries about 230,000 clones, approximately 80% recorded once. Sequencing was carried out using peripheral blood. The receptors shown here come from a woman aged 35 to 49 who had recovered from COVID-19.

This chain links TRBV5-6 with TRBJ2-5; D gene ambiguous. This CDR3 comprises 14 residues. The ends were cut back, 3 bases at V and 3 bases at J, with 12 bases in the middle. Germline V gives CDR1 SGHDT, CDR2 YYEEEE. The CDR3 reads CASSSVGYKETQYF. CDR3 DNA sequence: TGTGCCAGCAGCTCGGTCGGGTACAAAGAGACCCAGTACTTC. Full variable domain (missing parts from reference TRBV5-6 and TRBJ2-5): DAGVTQSPTHLIKTRGQQVTLRCSPKSGHDTVSWYQQALGQGPQFIFQYYEEEERQRGNFPDRFSGHQFPNYSSELNVNALLLGDSALYLCASSSVGYKETQYFGPGTRLLVL.

This clone was seen ten or more times. The chain couples TRBV10-3 to TRBJ1-1, with D maybe TRBD1 (5 bases). The CDR3 spans 13 residues. V dropped 8 bases and J dropped 3 bases, with 13 bases sitting between them. The germline CDR1 and CDR2 sequences are ENHRY and SYGVKD. CDR3 nucleotide sequence: TGTGCCATCGGGACGAGGGAGGACACTGAAGCTTTCTTT. Amino acids: CAIGTREDTEAFF.

The V and J genes are TRBV9 and TRBJ2-1; D unresolved. Trimming pared 2 bases from V and 5 bases from J, leaving 11 bases between. The CDR3 is 14 amino acids. The V gene's germline CDR1 is SGDLS and CDR2 YYNGEE. CDR3 nucleotide sequence: TGTGCCAGCAGCGTTTACGTAGGAGACAATGAGCAGTTCTTC. Amino acid sequence: CASSVYVGDNEQFF.

This clone was seen only once. The chain couples TRBV5-4 to TRBJ2-3; D may be TRBD1 (5 bases). The CDR3 is 14 residues long. Trimming left V 4 bases short and J 0 bases short, with 9 bases between. The germline V gene encodes CDR1 SGHNT and CDR2 YYREEE (reference sequence). The CDR3 DNA follows: TGTGCCAGCAGCAAACAGGAAAGCACAGATACGCAGTATTTT. Translation gives CASSKQESTDTQYF.